The present entry profiles one T cell receptor (beta chain) with its context. Its antigen is undetermined. This sample is part of a study of T cells after yellow fever vaccination. The study, taken as a whole, reports: Reappearance after the booster was seen for most primary-vaccination clones, at roughly 96% CD4 and 70% to 90% CD8. Peaking on day 5 versus 15, the secondary response was faster but weaker.

Template switching with 5'RACE generated the TCR cDNA and added a universal primer site and UMIs. Each CDR3 protein gets one entry after TCRdb re-called the 5' RACE reads with MiXCR. The sample comprises hundreds of thousands of distinct CDR3 sequences, over 9% of which are singletons, and approximately 15% rests with the top ten. The germline V and J ends were trimmed by 4 bases and 3 bases, with 13 bases remaining between them. There are 15 residues in the CDR3. Germline V gives CDR1 SGDLS, CDR2 YYNGEE. This sequence joins TRBV9 and TRBJ2-2; the D gene is possibly TRBD1 (6 bases). This TCR was sampled from a man aged 25 to 40 who received the YFV17D yellow fever vaccine. The specimen was PBMCs, collected on the day of the yellow fever booster vaccination. In nucleotides, the CDR3 is TGTGCCAGCAGCTCACGACAGGTGGACACCGGGGAGCTGTTTTTT. It translates to CASSSRQVDTGELFF.